The 18 T cell receptor beta chains below all came from one sample that was sequenced in a study of shared clonotypes between healthy human individuals. The data were produced by immunoSEQ multiplex PCR, yet TCRdb's version contains in-frame clones alone and is incomplete. The sample has over a million clones, around 98% seen once. What was sequenced was naive CD4+ T cells sorted from blood. Specified subset: CD45RA+ positively selected. The receptors shown here come from a man aged 25-45 years in good health.

The rearrangement uses TRBV4-3 and TRBJ2-7; D perhaps matches TRBD2 (7 bases). V was trimmed by 0 bases and J by 3 bases, leaving 12 bases between them. CDR3 size: 15 residues. CDR1 and CDR2 from the germline V gene are LGHNA and YSLEER. DNA for the CDR3: TGCGCCAGCAGCCAAGAGGGGAGGGGGTTCTACGAGCAGTACTTC. As protein: CASSQEGRGFYEQYF.

The chain joins TRBV18 to TRBJ2-5; TRBD1 or TRBD2 may be the D gene (6 bases each). Per the germline V gene, CDR1 is KGHSH and CDR2 is LQKENI. V was shortened by 3 bases and J by 1 base, with 15 bases between the two germline ends. The length of the CDR3 is 16 residues. CDR3 coding DNA: TGTGCCAGCTCACCCAGCTTAGGGGGACTCCAAGAGACCCAGTACTTC. Translation gives CASSPSLGGLQETQYF.

The rearrangement joins TRBV30 to TRBJ1-1; 8 nucleotides agree with TRBD1. CDR1 and CDR2 from the germline V gene are GTSNPN and SVGIG (reference sequence). After removal of 2 bases from V and 11 bases from J, the junction contained 7 bases not matched to a gene. The CDR3 spans 12 residues. The CDR3 region has the DNA TGTGCCTGGAGTCACAGGGGGACAACGGCTTTCTTT. Its translation: CAWSHRGTTAFF.

This chain uses TRBV20-1 with TRBJ2-1, with unresolved D. The CDR3 is 10 amino acids. CDR1 is DFQATT and CDR2 is SNEGSKA in the germline V gene (reference sequence). V was trimmed by 7 bases and J by 3 bases, leaving 4 bases between them. The CDR3 DNA reads as TGCAGTGGGGTCTACAATGAGCAGTTCTTC. Protein product: CSGVYNEQFF.

The J gene is TRBJ2-1, the V gene TRBV4-3, with TRBD1 matching 9 bases. V gave up 1 base and J gave up 5 bases; unmatched junction bases: 12. The CDR3 contains 18 residues. Looked up from germline, CDR1 is LGHNA and CDR2 is YSLEER. The CDR3 here is CASSQAAVKQGAHNEQFF. CDR3 in DNA: TGCGCCAGCAGCCAAGCTGCTGTCAAACAGGGGGCCCACAATGAGCAGTTCTTC.

This clone was recorded only once. V and J are TRBV5-1 and TRBJ2-2, with D perhaps matching TRBD1 or TRBD2 (5 bases each). The germline V gene has CDR1 SGHRS and CDR2 YFSETQ. The V gene lost 4 bases and the J gene lost 7 bases, with 11 bases spanning the gap. The CDR3 totals 13 residues. CDR3 loop: CASSLGPLGELFF. The CDR3 nucleotides read TGCGCCAGCAGCCTGGGACCCCTCGGGGAGCTGTTTTTT.

The chain couples TRBV7-7 to TRBJ2-5, with TRBD1 matching 8 bases. This CDR3 has 13 amino acids. Germline V gives CDR1 SSHAT, CDR2 FNYEAQ (reference sequence). The CDR3 bases are TGTGCTAGCGGAACAGGGGGACAAGAGACCCAGTACTTC. Amino acids: CASGTGGQETQYF. Supplemented by reference TRBV7-7 and TRBJ2-5, the full variable domain reads GAGVSQSPRYKVTKRGQDVTLRCDPISSHATLYWYQQALGQGPEFLTYFNYEAQPDKSGLPSDRFSAERPEGSISTLTIQRTEQRDSAMYRCASGTGGQETQYFGPGTRLLVL.

This chain links TRBV5-1 with TRBJ2-3; D uncertain. The CDR3 loop spans 13 amino acids. CDR1 is SGHRS and CDR2 is YFSETQ in the germline V gene. V shed 0 bases and J shed 4 bases, with 6 bases lying between them. This chain's CDR3 is CASSLAAADTQYF. The CDR3 DNA sequence: TGCGCCAGCAGCTTGGCGGCTGCAGATACGCAGTATTTT.

This sequence joins TRBV10-3 and TRBJ2-1; D is perhaps TRBD1 or TRBD2 (6 bases each). V was shortened by 2 bases and J by 2 bases, with 10 bases between the two germline ends. The CDR3 runs to 15 residues. In germline, CDR1 is ENHRY, CDR2 SYGVKD. For the CDR3, the DNA is TGTGCCATCAGTGAGAGGGGGGTACCCTACAATGAGCAGTTCTTC. Amino acid sequence: CAISERGVPYNEQFF.

The chain couples TRBV7-2 to TRBJ2-3; D assignment may be TRBD1 or TRBD2 (5 bases each). Germline loops: CDR1 SGHTA, CDR2 FQGNSA. Trimming removed 2 bases from V and 1 base from J, with 10 bases in between. This CDR3 is built from 15 residues. The CDR3 DNA follows: TGTGCCAGCAGCTTATGGGACCCAGGCACAGATACGCAGTATTTT. Amino acids: CASSLWDPGTDTQYF. The full variable domain, its missing parts supplied by reference TRBV7-2 and TRBJ2-3, is GAGVSQSPSNKVTEKGKDVELRCDPISGHTALYWYRQSLGQGLEFLIYFQGNSAPDKSGLPSDRFSAERTGGSVSTLTIQRTQQEDSAVYLCASSLWDPGTDTQYFGPGTRLTVL.

The chain uses TRBV23-1 and TRBJ2-1; D may be TRBD2 (5 bases). TRBV23-1 is designated an ORF whose function remains uncertain. The V end was cut by 4 bases, the J end by 7 bases, with 20 bases between. CDR3 length: 16 amino acids. The CDR3 DNA follows: TGCGCCAGCAGTCGCGGCTATCGAGGGCCGGGGAATGAGCAGTTCTTC. This gives the protein CASSRGYRGPGNEQFF.

A single count supports this clone. The chain combines TRBV6-6 with TRBJ1-1; D uncertain. The CDR3 loop spans 15 amino acids. CDR1 is MNHNY and CDR2 is SVGAGI in the germline V gene (reference sequence). Deletions cut 6 bases from V and 4 bases from J, with 18 bases between. The CDR3 coding sequence is TGTGCCAGCAGCCAAGAGGCAGGTCGGTTCACTGAAGCTTTCTTT. This sequence encodes CASSQEAGRFTEAFF.

The chain has TRBV10-3 and TRBJ1-5; D is perhaps TRBD1 (5 bases). The CDR3 totals 13 residues. Trimming cost V 5 bases and J 7 bases, with 12 bases left between them. Germline CDR1 is ENHRY and CDR2 is SYGVKD. DNA of the CDR3: TGTGCCATCAGTTTTTCCAGGGAACAGCCCCAGCATTTT. The encoded protein is CAISFSREQPQHF.

The CDR3 sequence: CASSLGGSSYGYTF. The CDR3 bases are TGTGCCAGCAGCTTAGGAGGCAGCTCCTATGGCTACACCTTC. The V call is TRBV7-2, the J call TRBJ1-2; no firm D call. Germline loops: CDR1 SGHTA, CDR2 FQGNSA. CDR3 length: 14 residues. V lost 1 base, J lost 4 bases, and 10 bases lay in between.

The rearrangement uses TRBV6-1 and TRBJ1-4; TRBD1 might be the D (6 bases). The CDR3 covers 14 residues. Germline V gene lookup returns CDR1 MNHNS and CDR2 SASEGT. V lost 6 bases to trimming and J lost 7 bases, with 15 bases between them. The CDR3 reads CASRNGGSSEKLFF. The CDR3 DNA follows: TGTGCCAGCAGGAATGGGGGCTCGAGTGAAAAACTGTTTTTT.

CDR3 sequence: CASSSASTYNEQFF. The CDR3, as DNA: TGTGCCAGCAGCTCAGCAAGCACCTACAATGAGCAGTTCTTC. The chain links TRBV6-6 to TRBJ2-1; D unresolved. V lost 6 bases and J lost 2, with 11 bases in between. The V gene's germline CDR1 is MNHNY and CDR2 SVGAGI (reference sequence). The CDR3 is made up of 14 amino acids.

V gene TRBV27 combines with J gene TRBJ1-2; 8 nucleotides line up with TRBD1. The CDR3 is made up of 13 amino acids. The germline V gene encodes CDR1 MNHEY and CDR2 SMNVEV (reference sequence). J lost 8 bases, V lost 3 bases, and 5 bases had no gene match. This CDR3 is CASSFDRGWGYTF. The CDR3 nucleotides read TGTGCCAGCAGTTTCGACAGGGGTTGGGGCTACACCTTC.

In DNA, the CDR3 is TGTGCCATCAGCCGAGCCGGGACAGGGGGCCGGGAGCAGTACTTC. The encoded protein is CAISRAGTGGREQYF. V gene TRBV10-3 combines with J gene TRBJ2-7; 12 bases align to TRBD1. The ends lost 6 bases at V and 7 bases at J; junction bases unmatched: 10. Germline CDR1 and CDR2: ENHRY and SYGVKD. The CDR3 runs 15 residues.